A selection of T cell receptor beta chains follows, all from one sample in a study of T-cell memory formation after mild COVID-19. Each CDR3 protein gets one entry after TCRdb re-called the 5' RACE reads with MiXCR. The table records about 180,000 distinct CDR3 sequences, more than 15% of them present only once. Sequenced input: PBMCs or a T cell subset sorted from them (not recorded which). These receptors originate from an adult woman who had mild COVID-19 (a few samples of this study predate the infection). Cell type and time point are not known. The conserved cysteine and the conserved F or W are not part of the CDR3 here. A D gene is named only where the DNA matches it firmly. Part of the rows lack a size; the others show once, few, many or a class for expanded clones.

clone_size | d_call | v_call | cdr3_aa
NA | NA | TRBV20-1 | SARAGQGYFLAF
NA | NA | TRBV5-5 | ASSLIASSSYEQY
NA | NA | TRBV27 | ASRAGAKNIQY
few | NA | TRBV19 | ASSTRRGDEQY
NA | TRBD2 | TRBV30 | AWRGTSGENEQF
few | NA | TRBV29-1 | SGGGGLYEQY
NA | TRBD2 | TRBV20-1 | SASLAGFQETQY
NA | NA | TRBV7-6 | ASSLAPRVPLAKNIQY
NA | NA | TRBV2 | ASDGRTAYEQY
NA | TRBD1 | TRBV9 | ASSAGQGGTEAF
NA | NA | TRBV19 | ASSRGFFSYEQY
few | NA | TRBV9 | ASSVEGTSTDTQY
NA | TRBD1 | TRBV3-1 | ASSPGQPSEAF
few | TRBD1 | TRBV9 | ASSLTWDSLRTDTQY
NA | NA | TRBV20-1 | SAAPLGSYNSPLH
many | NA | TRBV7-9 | ASSFTGNGEQY
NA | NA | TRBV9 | ASSEGGTTDTQY